The 19 T cell receptor beta chains below come from one sample, sequenced in a study of early T cells in non-severe SARS-CoV-2 infection. TCRdb re-derived calls from the 5' RACE reads in MiXCR, one entry per CDR3 protein. The table shows about 61,000 distinct CDR3 sequences, with about 11% occurring only once. The source material was whole blood, sampled at baseline. These receptors all stem from an adult who was a healthcare worker with PCR-confirmed SARS-CoV-2 infection or an uninfected control (not recorded which). The donor label of this sample is uncertain.

The genes are TRBV5-1 and TRBJ1-1; D not resolved. The CDR3 runs to 13 residues. Germline loops: CDR1 SGHRS, CDR2 YFSETQ. V lost 1 base, J lost 6 bases, and 10 bases lay in between. This CDR3 reads CASSLRQEAEAFF. CDR3 sequence (DNA): TGCGCCAGCAGCTTGAGGCAGGAGGCTGAAGCTTTCTTT.

The V and J genes are TRBV7-2 and TRBJ1-1; D is ambiguous. V lost 5 bases to trimming and J lost 3 bases, with 10 bases between them. The CDR3 is 13 amino acids. The germline gives CDR1 SGHTA, CDR2 FQGNSA. The CDR3 bases are TGTGCCAGCAGCCCCCGCCGTGACACTGAAGCTTTCTTT. It encodes CASSPRRDTEAFF. Full variable domain (remainder filled in from reference TRBV7-2 and TRBJ1-1): GAGVSQSPSNKVTEKGKDVELRCDPISGHTALYWYRQSLGQGLEFLIYFQGNSAPDKSGLPSDRFSAERTGGSVSTLTIQRTQQEDSAVYLCASSPRRDTEAFFGQGTRLTVV.

This clonotype appeared a few times. The chain recombines TRBV7-3 with TRBJ2-1; maybe TRBD2 (6 bases). CDR3 size: 15 residues. Trimming shortened V by 2 bases and J by 3 bases, and 11 bases separated the two germline ends. Per germline, CDR1 SGHTA and CDR2 FQGTGA. The CDR3 nucleotides are TGTGCCAGCAGCTTACGGCGGGAAAACTACAATGAGCAGTTCTTC. Amino acid sequence: CASSLRRENYNEQFF.

There are a few counts of this clonotype. The J gene is TRBJ2-1, the V gene TRBV24-1, with D perhaps TRBD1 (5 bases). The CDR3 spans 17 residues. Germline loops: CDR1 KGHDR, CDR2 SFDVKD. Between the trimmed V and J ends, which lost 4 bases and 5 bases, there was a span of 20 bases. CDR3 nucleotides: TGTGCCACCAGTGACCCCTCTGCAGGGAACGTGCACAATGAGCAGTTCTTC. This codes for CATSDPSAGNVHNEQFF.

The genes are TRBV29-1 and TRBJ2-3, with D unresolved. CDR1 SQVTM and CDR2 ANQGSEA come from the germline V gene. V was clipped by 3 bases and J by 4 bases, with 8 bases between them. This CDR3 is built from 12 residues. CDR3 protein: CSVEQSPDTQYF. Written as DNA, the CDR3 is TGCAGCGTTGAGCAGAGTCCAGATACGCAGTATTTT.

This clonotype was observed a few times. This chain links TRBV10-3 with TRBJ2-1; D is tentatively TRBD1 or TRBD2 (5 bases each). The CDR3 has 15 residues. Looked up from germline, CDR1 is ENHRY and CDR2 is SYGVKD. V lost 6 bases to trimming and J lost 0 bases, with 12 bases between them. The CDR3 sequence is CAIRQVTSSYNEQFF. The CDR3, as DNA: TGTGCCATCAGACAGGTCACTAGCTCCTACAATGAGCAGTTCTTC.

This clonotype has a count of ten or more. The chain carries TRBV10-2 and TRBJ2-3, with TRBD2 as a possible D gene (6 bases). The CDR3 spans 16 residues. The V gene's germline CDR1 is WSHSY and CDR2 SAAADI. The V and J ends lost 6 bases and 5 bases respectively, with 21 bases between them. CDR3 in DNA: TGCGCCAGCAGAGGAGGCGGCCAGGGAGCGGGAGATACGCAGTATTTT. This translates into CASRGGGQGAGDTQYF.

The rearrangement links TRBV30 to TRBJ1-1; no firm D call. The CDR3 covers 14 residues. V was shortened by 7 bases and J by 3 bases, with 18 bases between the two germline ends. CDR1 and CDR2 from the germline V gene are GTSNPN and SVGIG (reference sequence). CDR3 sequence reads: CASYHYSGDTEAFF. CDR3 in DNA: TGTGCCTCCTACCATTACAGTGGGGACACTGAAGCTTTCTTT. Using reference TRBV30 and TRBJ1-1 for the parts outside the CDR3, the full variable domain is SQTIHQWPATLVQPVGSPLSLECTVEGTSNPNLYWYRQAAGRGLQLLFYSVGIGQISSEVPQNLSASRPQDRQFILSSKKLLLSDSGFYLCASYHYSGDTEAFFGQGTRLTVV.

This clonotype was counted only a few times. CDR3 in DNA: TGTGCCAGCAGCTTAGAGGGGGCAGCCCCAGAGACCCAGTACTTC. Its translation is CASSLEGAAPETQYF. This chain links TRBV7-8 with TRBJ2-5; 7 bases align to TRBD1. This CDR3 has 15 amino acids. Trimming removed 1 base from V and 4 bases from J; junction bases left unmatched: 6. In germline, CDR1 is SGHVS, CDR2 FQNEAQ.

The chain carries TRBV20-1 and TRBJ1-5; a weak D match, TRBD1 (6 bases). Germline CDR1 is DFQATT and CDR2 is SNEGSKA (reference sequence). The CDR3 sequence is 12 residues long. The V end lost 4 bases, the J end lost 7 bases, and 11 bases lay between the germline ends. CDR3 sequence: CSAKRGDQPQHF. The DNA for the CDR3 is TGCAGTGCTAAAAGGGGGGACCAGCCCCAGCATTTT.

The chain combines TRBV7-7 with TRBJ2-5; perhaps TRBD1 as D (5 bases). Per germline, CDR1 SSHAT and CDR2 FNYEAQ (reference sequence). The CDR3 runs 14 residues. The V end was cut by 3 bases, the J end by 1 base, with 9 bases between. Here the CDR3 reads CASSFTGAQETQYF. DNA for the CDR3: TGTGCCAGCAGCTTTACAGGAGCCCAAGAGACCCAGTACTTC.

In this sample, this clonotype turned up a few times. The chain joins TRBV4-1 to TRBJ1-5; TRBD1 matches at 8 bases. This CDR3 has 17 amino acids. Trimming removed 0 bases from V and 8 bases from J; junction bases left unmatched: 12. CDR1 is MGHRA, CDR2 YSYEKL, per germline. The CDR3 bases are TGCGCCAGCAGCCAAGATTCGGGGACGACAGGGGTAGAGCCCCAGCATTTT. It yields the protein CASSQDSGTTGVEPQHF.

This clonotype has only a few counts. The V gene is TRBV20-1, the J gene TRBJ1-4; D perhaps matches TRBD1 (6 bases). The germline gives CDR1 DFQATT, CDR2 SNEGSKA (reference sequence). With 4 bases removed from V and 0 bases from J, the gap between germline ends came to 9 bases. The CDR3 contains 14 residues. The CDR3 DNA reads as TGCAGTGCTAAGGGGGGGACAACTAATGAAAAACTGTTTTTT. Its translation is CSAKGGTTNEKLFF.

In its sample, this clonotype was seen many times. This rearrangement joins TRBV12-3 or TRBV12-4 to TRBJ1-1; the D gene is possibly TRBD1 (5 bases). V was cut by 5 bases and J by 1 base, with 8 bases left in between. The CDR3 consists of 13 residues. This CDR3 is CASSRQTNTEAFF. The CDR3 DNA follows: TGTGCCAGCAGTAGACAGACGAACACTGAAGCTTTCTTT.

This clonotype was counted between two and nine times. The CDR3 sequence: CASSRDGQNTEAFF. CDR3 coding DNA: TGTGCCAGCAGCCGAGACGGCCAGAACACTGAAGCTTTCTTT. This chain uses TRBV2 with TRBJ1-1; D gene unclear. CDR3 length: 14 amino acids. The V gene lost 6 bases and the J gene lost 1 base, with 12 bases spanning the gap. Germline loops: CDR1 SNHLY, CDR2 FYNNEI.

In its sample, this clonotype was seen a few times. The V and J genes are TRBV5-1 and TRBJ1-2; 7 bases agree with TRBD1. Germline CDR1 and CDR2: SGHRS and YFSETQ. The junction had 6 bases not matched to a gene; V was cut back by 4 bases and J by 0 bases. The CDR3 covers 15 residues. CDR3 sequence reads: CASSPGDSPNYGYTF. DNA for the CDR3: TGCGCCAGCAGCCCGGGGGACAGCCCTAACTATGGCTACACCTTC.

This clonotype was observed many times. The rearrangement joins TRBV9 to TRBJ2-1; the match to TRBD2 covers 9 bases. CDR3 size: 16 residues. Germline V CDR1 and CDR2: SGDLS, YYNGEE. The junction had 13 bases not matched to a gene; V was cut back by 4 bases and J by 8 bases. CDR3: CASSFRLAEGHDEQFF. CDR3 nucleotide sequence: TGTGCCAGCAGCTTCCGACTAGCGGAGGGGCATGATGAGCAGTTCTTC.

Many counts were recorded for this clonotype. At one end the junction does not follow the germline gene, possibly because of a read error. The chain has TRBV4-1 and TRBJ1-3, with D maybe TRBD1 (5 bases). The CDR3 is 19 amino acids. Germline CDR1 and CDR2: MGHRA and YSYEKL. CDR3 in amino acids: CASSQVPLGVRGSENTIYF. CDR3 DNA: TGCGCCAGCAGCCAAGTTCCTTTAGGGGTCCGGGGCTCTGAAAACACCATATATTTT.

This clonotype showed up many times. The V call is TRBV29-1, the J call TRBJ1-1; 9 bases are a match to TRBD1. The CDR3 runs to 12 residues. J was trimmed by 7 bases and V by 6 bases; bases with no gene match: 6. Germline assignment: CDR1 SQVTM and CDR2 ANQGSEA. CDR3 DNA: TGCAGCGTCGAAACAGGGGGCCGTGAAGCTTTCTTT. It yields the protein CSVETGGREAFF.